This T cell receptor beta chain is drawn from a study of blood T cell repertoires in COVID-19. Study background: Acute and convalescent COVID-19 samples came from the United States, Italy and Spain. Sources were T cells, B-cell-depleted T cells, or PBMCs; the material itself was cDNA or gDNA.

With V trimmed by 4 bases and J by 4 bases, 6 bases remained unmatched. CDR1 is SGHTS and CDR2 is YDEGEE in the germline V gene. This CDR3 comprises 16 residues. Study processing details: Nucleated cell number was recorded as an estimate derived from reference gene primer amplification. Profiled with immunoSEQ multiplex PCR; TCRdb holds only in-frame clones, not every one. That table supplies the V and J calls and clone size; D and trimming were determined from the DNA. Here the sample spans around 100,000 clones, roughly nine tenths being singletons. Sequenced input: peripheral blood. The gene calls are TRBV5-8 and TRBJ2-5; the match to TRBD2 covers 14 bases. The clonotype was recovered from a man aged 25-45 years in a cohort sampled during active COVID-19. DNA of the CDR3: TGTGCCAGCAGCCCAGCCGGGACTAGCGGGGGAGAGACCCAGTACTTC. Its translation: CASSPAGTSGGETQYF.